This TCR beta chain was recorded in a study of vaccination and CD4 T cells after COVID-19. Overall study context: Either a CEFX pool, an HIV-1 Nef pool, or no peptide was added to control cultures. The study's findings and limits: Convalescent patients saw a median roughly 85% of their reactive clones show up only after vaccination. A nonsignificant median increase from 21 to 38 SARS-CoV-2-reactive clonotypes was observed.

Sequencing of cultured CD4+ T cell DNA used the Oncomine TCR Beta short-read assay. TCRdb reanalysed the PCR reads using MiXCR and keeps one entry per CDR3 protein. The table lists around 25,000 distinct CDR3 sequences, around three fifths of them singletons. Regarding this clonotype: What it recognizes is unknown.

Treatment given: roughly 10-day PBMC culture with coronavirus spike peptide pools or control peptides (ViraFEST assay). Some 2.2 million PBMCs per well were cultured with 8.5 to 10 IU/ml IL-2 and 8.5 to 10 ug/ml peptide pools. The germline gives CDR1 SGHAT, CDR2 FQNNGV. With 0 bases clipped from V and 10 bases from J, the junction kept 4 bases outside the gene matches. The CDR3 sequence is 14 residues long. V gene TRBV11-2 combines with J gene TRBJ2-7, with 12 nucleotides matching TRBD2. The TCR was taken from a human donor who had recovered from COVID-19. Sequenced sample: CD4+ T cells from blood, cultured in vitro. CDR3 protein: CASSLETSGSLQYF. For the CDR3, the DNA is TGTGCCAGCAGCTTAGAGACTAGCGGGAGTTTACAGTACTTC.